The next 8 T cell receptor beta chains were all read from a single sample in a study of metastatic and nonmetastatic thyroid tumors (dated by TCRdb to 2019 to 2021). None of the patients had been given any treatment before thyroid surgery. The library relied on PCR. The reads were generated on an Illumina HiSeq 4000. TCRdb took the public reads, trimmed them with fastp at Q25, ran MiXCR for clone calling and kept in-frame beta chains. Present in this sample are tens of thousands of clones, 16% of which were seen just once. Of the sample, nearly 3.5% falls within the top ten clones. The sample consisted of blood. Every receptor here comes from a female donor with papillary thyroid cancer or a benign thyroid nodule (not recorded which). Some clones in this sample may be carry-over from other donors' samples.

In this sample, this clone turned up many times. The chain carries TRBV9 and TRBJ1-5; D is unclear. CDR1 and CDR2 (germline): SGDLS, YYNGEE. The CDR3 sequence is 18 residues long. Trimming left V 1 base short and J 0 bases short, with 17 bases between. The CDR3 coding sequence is TGTGCCAGCAGCGTATCGAGTTCCCTAGTCTATAGCAATCAGCCCCAGCATTTT. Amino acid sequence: CASSVSSSLVYSNQPQHF.

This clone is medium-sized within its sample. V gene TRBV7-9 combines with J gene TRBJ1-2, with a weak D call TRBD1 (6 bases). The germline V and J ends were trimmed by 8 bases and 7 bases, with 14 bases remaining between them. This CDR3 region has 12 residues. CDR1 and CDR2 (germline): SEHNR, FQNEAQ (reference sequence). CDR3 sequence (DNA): TGTGCCAGCTTGGGGGCCAGAGGTGGCTACACCTTC. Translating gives CASLGARGGYTF.

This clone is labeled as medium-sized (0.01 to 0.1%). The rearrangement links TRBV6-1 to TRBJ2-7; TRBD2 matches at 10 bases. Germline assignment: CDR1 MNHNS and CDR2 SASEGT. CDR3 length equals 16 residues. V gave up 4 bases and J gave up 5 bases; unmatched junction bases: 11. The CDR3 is CASSVGSGRSYDEQYF. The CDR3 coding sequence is TGTGCCAGCAGTGTCGGTAGCGGGAGGTCCTACGACGAGCAGTACTTC.

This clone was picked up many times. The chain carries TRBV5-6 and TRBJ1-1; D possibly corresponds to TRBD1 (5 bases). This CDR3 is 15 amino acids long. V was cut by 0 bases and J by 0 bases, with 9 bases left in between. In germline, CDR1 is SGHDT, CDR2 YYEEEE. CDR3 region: CASSLGDSLNTEAFF. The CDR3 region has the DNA TGTGCCAGCAGCTTGGGTGACAGTTTGAACACTGAAGCTTTCTTT.

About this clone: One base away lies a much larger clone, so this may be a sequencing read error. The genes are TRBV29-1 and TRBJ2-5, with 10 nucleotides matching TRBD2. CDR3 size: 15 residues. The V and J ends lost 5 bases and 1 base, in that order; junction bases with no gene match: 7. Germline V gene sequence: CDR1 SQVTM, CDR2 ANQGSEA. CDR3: CSVRASGGIQETQYF. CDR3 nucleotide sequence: TGCAGCGTTCGGGCTAGCGGGGGTATCCAAGAGACCCAGTACTTC.

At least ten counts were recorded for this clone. CDR3 amino acids: CASSFKGLGYNEQFF. CDR3 nucleotides: TGTGCCAGCAGCTTTAAAGGACTAGGCTACAATGAGCAGTTCTTC. The chain carries TRBV7-9 and TRBJ2-1; 7 positions match TRBD2. V gave up 3 bases and J gave up 3 bases; unmatched junction bases: 5. The V gene's germline CDR1 is SEHNR and CDR2 FQNEAQ (reference sequence). The length of the CDR3 is 15 residues.

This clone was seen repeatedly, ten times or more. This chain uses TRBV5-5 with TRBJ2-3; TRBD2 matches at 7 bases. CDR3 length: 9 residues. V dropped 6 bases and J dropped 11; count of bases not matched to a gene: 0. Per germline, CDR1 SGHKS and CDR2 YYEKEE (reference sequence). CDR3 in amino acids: CASTGGQYF. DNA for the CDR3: TGTGCCAGCACGGGAGGGCAGTATTTT.

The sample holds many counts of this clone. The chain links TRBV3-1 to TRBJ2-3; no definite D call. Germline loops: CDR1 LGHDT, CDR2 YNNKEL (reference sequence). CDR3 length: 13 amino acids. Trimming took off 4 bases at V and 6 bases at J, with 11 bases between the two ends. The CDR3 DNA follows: TGTGCCAGCAGCCCGCGTGGGTGGGATACGCAGTATTTT. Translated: CASSPRGWDTQYF.